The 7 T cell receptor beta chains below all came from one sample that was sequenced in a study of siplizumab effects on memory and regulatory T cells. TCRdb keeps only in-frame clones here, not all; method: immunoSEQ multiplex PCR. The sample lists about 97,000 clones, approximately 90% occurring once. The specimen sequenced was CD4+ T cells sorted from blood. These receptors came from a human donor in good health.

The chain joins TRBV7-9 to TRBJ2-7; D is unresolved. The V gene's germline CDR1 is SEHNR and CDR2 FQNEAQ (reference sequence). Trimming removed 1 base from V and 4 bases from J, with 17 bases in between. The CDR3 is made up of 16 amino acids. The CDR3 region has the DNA TGTGCCAGCAGCTTAGGGCTAGGCTCCGAGATTTACGAGCAGTACTTC. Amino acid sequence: CASSLGLGSEIYEQYF.

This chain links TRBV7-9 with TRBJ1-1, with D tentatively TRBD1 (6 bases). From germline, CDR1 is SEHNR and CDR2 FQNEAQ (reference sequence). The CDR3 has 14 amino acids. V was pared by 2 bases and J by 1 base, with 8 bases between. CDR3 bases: TGTGCCAGCAGCTTAAGGGGGGAGAACACTGAAGCTTTCTTT. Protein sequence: CASSLRGENTEAFF.

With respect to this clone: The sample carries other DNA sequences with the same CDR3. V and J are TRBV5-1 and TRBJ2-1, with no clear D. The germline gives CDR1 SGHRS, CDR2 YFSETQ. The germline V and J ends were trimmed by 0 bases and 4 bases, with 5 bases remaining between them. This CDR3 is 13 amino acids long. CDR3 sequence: CASSLDRYNEQFF. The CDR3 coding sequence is TGCGCCAGCAGCTTGGACCGATACAATGAGCAGTTCTTC.

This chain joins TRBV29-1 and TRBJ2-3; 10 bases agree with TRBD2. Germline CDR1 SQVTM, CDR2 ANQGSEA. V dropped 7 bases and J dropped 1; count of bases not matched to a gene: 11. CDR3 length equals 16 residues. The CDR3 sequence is CSGAVSGTSGTDTQYF. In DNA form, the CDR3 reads TGCAGCGGGGCCGTTTCCGGGACTAGCGGCACAGATACGCAGTATTTT.

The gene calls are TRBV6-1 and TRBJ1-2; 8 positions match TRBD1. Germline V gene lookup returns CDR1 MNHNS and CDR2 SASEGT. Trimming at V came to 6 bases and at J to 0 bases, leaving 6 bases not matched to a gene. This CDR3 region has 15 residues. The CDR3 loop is CASSQGQASNYGYTF. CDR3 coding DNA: TGTGCCAGCAGCCAGGGACAGGCCTCTAACTATGGCTACACCTTC.

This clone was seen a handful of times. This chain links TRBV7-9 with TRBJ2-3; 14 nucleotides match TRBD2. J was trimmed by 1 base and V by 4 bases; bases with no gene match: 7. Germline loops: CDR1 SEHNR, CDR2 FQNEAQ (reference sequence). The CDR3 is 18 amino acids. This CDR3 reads CASSSGTSGRRGTDTQYF. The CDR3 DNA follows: TGTGCCAGCAGCTCCGGGACTAGCGGGAGAAGGGGCACAGATACGCAGTATTTT.

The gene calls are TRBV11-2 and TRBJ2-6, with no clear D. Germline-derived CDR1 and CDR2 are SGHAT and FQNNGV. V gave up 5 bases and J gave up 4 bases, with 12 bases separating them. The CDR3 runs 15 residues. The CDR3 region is CASSQYHQGANVLTF. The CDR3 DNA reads TGTGCCAGCAGCCAATACCATCAAGGGGCCAACGTCCTGACTTTC.